This T cell receptor (beta chain) appears in the sequencing data of a study of blood T cell repertoires in COVID-19. The table came from immunoSEQ multiplex PCR; TCRdb's copy has only in-frame clones and leaves some out. The sample contains over 150,000 clones, roughly 73% of which appear only once. From germline, CDR1 is MNHNY and CDR2 SVGAGI (reference sequence). This CDR3 spans 14 amino acids. Trimming pared 6 bases from V and 5 bases from J, leaving 16 bases between. Sequenced sample: peripheral blood. V usage is TRBV6-6 and J usage is TRBJ1-1; a weak D match, TRBD1 (5 bases). This sequence was found in a man between 70 and 80 years old with acute or convalescent COVID-19. This CDR3 is CASRTPGGATEAFF. The CDR3 DNA follows: TGTGCCAGCAGGACCCCCGGGGGAGCAACTGAAGCTTTCTTT.